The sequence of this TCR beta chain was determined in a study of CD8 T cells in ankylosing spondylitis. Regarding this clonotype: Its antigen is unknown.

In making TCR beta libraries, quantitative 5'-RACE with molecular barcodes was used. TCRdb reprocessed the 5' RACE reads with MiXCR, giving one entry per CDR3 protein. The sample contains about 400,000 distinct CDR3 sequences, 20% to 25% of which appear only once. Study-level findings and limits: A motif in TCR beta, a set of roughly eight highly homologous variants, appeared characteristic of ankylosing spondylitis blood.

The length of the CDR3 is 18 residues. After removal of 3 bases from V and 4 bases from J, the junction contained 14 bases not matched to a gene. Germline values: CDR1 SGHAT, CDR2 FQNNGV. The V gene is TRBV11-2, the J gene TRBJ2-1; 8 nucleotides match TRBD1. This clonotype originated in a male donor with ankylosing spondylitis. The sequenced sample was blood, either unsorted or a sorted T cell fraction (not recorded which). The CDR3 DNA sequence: TGTGCCAGCAGCTTGACAGGGGCCTTTCGTTCATCTTACAATGAGCAGTTCTTC. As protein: CASSLTGAFRSSYNEQFF.